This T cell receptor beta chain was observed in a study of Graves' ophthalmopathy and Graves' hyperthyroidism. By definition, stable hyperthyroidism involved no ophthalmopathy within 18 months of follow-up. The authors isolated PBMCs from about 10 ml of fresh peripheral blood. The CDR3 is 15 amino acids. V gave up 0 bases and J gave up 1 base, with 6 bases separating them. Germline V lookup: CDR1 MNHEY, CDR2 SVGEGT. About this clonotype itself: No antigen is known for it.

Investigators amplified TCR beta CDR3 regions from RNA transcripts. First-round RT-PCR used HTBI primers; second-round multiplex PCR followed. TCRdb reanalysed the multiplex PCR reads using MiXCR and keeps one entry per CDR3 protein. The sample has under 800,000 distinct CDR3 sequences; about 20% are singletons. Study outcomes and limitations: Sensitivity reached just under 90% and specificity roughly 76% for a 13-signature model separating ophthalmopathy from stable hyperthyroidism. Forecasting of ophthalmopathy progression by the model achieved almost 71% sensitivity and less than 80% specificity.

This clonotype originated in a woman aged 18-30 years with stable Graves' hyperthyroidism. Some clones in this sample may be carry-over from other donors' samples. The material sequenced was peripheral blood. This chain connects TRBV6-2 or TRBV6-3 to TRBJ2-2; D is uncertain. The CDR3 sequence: CASSYSNRNTGELFF. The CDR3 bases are TGTGCCAGCAGTTACTCGAACAGGAACACCGGGGAGCTGTTTTTT.